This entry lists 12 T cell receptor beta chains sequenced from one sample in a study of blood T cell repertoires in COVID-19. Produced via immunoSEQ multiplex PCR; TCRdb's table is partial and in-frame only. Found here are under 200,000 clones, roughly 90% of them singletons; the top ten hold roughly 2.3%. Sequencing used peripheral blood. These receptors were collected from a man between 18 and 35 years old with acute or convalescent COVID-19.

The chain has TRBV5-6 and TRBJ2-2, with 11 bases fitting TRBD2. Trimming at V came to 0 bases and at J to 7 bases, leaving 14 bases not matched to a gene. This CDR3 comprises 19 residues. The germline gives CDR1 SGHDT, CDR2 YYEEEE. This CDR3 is CASSLESSGRNSRVGELFF. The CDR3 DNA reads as TGTGCCAGCAGCTTGGAGTCTAGCGGGAGGAATAGTCGGGTCGGGGAGCTGTTTTTT.

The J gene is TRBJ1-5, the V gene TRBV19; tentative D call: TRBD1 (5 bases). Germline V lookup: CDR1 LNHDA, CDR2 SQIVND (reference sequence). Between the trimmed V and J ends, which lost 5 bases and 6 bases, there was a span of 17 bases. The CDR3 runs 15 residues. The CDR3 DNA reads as TGTGCCAGTAGTCAGTACGGATCCGGGGGTCAGCCCCAGCATTTT. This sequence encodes CASSQYGSGGQPQHF.

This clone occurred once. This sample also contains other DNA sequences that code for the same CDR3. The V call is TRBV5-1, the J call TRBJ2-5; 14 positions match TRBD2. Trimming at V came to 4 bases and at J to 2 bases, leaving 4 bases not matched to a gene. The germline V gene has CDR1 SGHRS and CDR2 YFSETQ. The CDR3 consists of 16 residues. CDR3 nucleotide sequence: TGCGCCAGCAGCACCGGACTAGCGGGGGGACAAGAGACCCAGTACTTC. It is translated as CASSTGLAGGQETQYF.

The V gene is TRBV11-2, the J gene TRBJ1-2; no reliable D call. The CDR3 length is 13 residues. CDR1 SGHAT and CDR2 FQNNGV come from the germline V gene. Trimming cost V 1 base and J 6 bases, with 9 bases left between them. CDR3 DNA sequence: TGTGCCAGCAGCTTAGCCCCCGGGGATGGCTACACCTTC. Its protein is CASSLAPGDGYTF. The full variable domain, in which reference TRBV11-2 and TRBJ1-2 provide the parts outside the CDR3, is EAGVAQSPRYKIIEKRQSVAFWCNPISGHATLYWYQQILGQGPKLLIQFQNNGVVDDSQLPKDRFSAERLKGVDSTLKIQPAKLEDSAVYLCASSLAPGDGYTFGSGTRLTVV.

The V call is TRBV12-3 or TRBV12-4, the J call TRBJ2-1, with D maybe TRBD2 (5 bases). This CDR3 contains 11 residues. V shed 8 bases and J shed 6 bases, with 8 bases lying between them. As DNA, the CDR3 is TGTGCCAGCCGAGGGAGCAATGAGCAGTTCTTC. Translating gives CASRGSNEQFF.

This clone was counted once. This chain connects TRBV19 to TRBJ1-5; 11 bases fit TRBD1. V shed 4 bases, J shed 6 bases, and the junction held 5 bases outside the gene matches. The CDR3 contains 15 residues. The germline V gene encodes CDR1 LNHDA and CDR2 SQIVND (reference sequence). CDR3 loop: CASSTGQGAGQPQHF. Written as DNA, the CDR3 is TGTGCCAGTAGTACCGGACAGGGGGCGGGTCAGCCCCAGCATTTT.

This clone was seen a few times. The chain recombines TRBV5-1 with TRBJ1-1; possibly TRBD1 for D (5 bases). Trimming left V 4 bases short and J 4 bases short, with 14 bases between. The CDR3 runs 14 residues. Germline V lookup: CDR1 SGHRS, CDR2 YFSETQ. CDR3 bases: TGCGCCAGCAGCCAAATCCAGGGCGGCACTGAAGCTTTCTTT. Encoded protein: CASSQIQGGTEAFF.

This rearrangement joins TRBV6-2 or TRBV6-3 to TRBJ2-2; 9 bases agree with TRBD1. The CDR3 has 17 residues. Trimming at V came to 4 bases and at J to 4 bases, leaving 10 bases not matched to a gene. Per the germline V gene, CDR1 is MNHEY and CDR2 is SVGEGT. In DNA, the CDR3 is TGTGCCAGCAGTTCCTATGTAGACAGGGGGTCCACCGGGGAGCTGTTTTTT. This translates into CASSSYVDRGSTGELFF.

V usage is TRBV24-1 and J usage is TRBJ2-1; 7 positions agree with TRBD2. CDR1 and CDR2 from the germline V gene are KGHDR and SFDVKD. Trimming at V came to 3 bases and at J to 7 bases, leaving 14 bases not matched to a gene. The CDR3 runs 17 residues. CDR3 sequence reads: CATSDPRLGGSVNEQFF. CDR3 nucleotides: TGTGCCACCAGTGATCCTCGCCTTGGCGGGAGTGTAAATGAGCAGTTCTTC.

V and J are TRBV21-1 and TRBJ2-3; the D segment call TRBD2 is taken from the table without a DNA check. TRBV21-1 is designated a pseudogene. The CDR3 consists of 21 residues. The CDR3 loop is CASSKARDGLAGGTATDTQYF. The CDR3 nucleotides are TGTGCCAGCAGCAAAGCCAGGGACGGACTAGCGGGGGGAACAGCTACAGATACGCAGTATTTT.

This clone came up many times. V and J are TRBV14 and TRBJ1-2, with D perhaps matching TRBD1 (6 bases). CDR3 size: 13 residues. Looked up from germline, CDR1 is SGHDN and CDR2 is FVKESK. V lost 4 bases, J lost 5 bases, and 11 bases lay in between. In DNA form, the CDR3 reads TGTGCCAGCAGCCCTGAGGACAGATATGGCTACACCTTC. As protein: CASSPEDRYGYTF.

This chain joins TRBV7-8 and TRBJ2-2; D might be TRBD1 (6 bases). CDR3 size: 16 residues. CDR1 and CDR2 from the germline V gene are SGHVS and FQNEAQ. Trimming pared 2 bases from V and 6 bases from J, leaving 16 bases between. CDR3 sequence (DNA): TGTGCCAGCAGCTTAATAGGTCAGGGGTCGGCCGGGGAGCTGTTTTTT. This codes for CASSLIGQGSAGELFF.